The 26 T cell receptor beta chains in this list originate from one sample, sequenced in a study of blood T cell repertoires in COVID-19. Generated by immunoSEQ multiplex PCR, the TCRdb table keeps only in-frame clones and is missing some. This sample carries some 240,000 clones, approximately 78% of them seen once, and the ten largest clones take approximately 5.2%. The sample consisted of peripheral blood. Receptors were obtained from a woman in her 70s with COVID-19, enrolled during active disease.

The V and J genes are TRBV6-2 or TRBV6-3 and TRBJ2-1, with 8 bases fitting TRBD2. Looked up from germline, CDR1 is MNHEY and CDR2 is SVGEGT. The length of the CDR3 is 16 residues. With V trimmed by 2 bases and J by 4 bases, 7 bases remained unmatched. CDR3 in amino acids: CASSYHPAGVYNEQFF. As DNA, the CDR3 is TGTGCCAGCAGTTACCATCCAGCGGGAGTGTACAATGAGCAGTTCTTC.

A word on this clone: Distinct nucleotide sequences in the sample also encode this CDR3. The chain couples TRBV18 to TRBJ1-2; possible D gene TRBD1, 5 bases. The CDR3 is 13 residues long. Per germline, CDR1 KGHSH and CDR2 LQKENI. Between the trimmed V and J ends, which lost 2 bases and 1 base, there was a span of 5 bases. The CDR3 coding sequence is TGTGCCAGCTCACCAGACAGTAACTATGGCTACACCTTC. Amino acids: CASSPDSNYGYTF.

This chain connects TRBV6-4 to TRBJ2-5, with a weak D call TRBD2 (5 bases). This CDR3 comprises 16 residues. The V and J ends lost 7 bases and 3 bases respectively, with 21 bases between them. The germline gives CDR1 MRHNA, CDR2 SNTAGT. CDR3 DNA sequence: TGTGCCAGCATATTCTACTCCGTGAGACTAAAAGAGACCCAGTACTTC. Amino acids: CASIFYSVRLKETQYF.

By share of the sample, this clone is medium-sized. The V gene is TRBV6-4, the J gene TRBJ2-2; 7 bases are shared with TRBD1. The CDR3 length is 15 residues. Germline V gene data show CDR1 as MRHNA and CDR2 as SNTAGT. With 4 bases clipped from V and 2 bases from J, the junction kept 4 bases outside the gene matches. The CDR3 coding sequence is TGTGCCAGCAGTGCCCAGGGGGAAAACACCGGGGAGCTGTTTTTT. Amino acids: CASSAQGENTGELFF.

The chain combines TRBV19 with TRBJ2-1, with 13 nucleotides matching TRBD2. The CDR3 is 14 amino acids. J was trimmed by 12 bases and V by 10 bases; bases with no gene match: 12. Germline assignment: CDR1 LNHDA and CDR2 SQIVND (reference sequence). In DNA, the CDR3 is TGTGCCACCTCGGGACTAGCGGGATCCTCCCGGCAGTTCTTC. Translation: CATSGLAGSSRQFF.

The chain uses TRBV4-3 and TRBJ2-1; 9 nucleotides line up with TRBD2. The CDR3 is 20 amino acids. Per germline, CDR1 LGHNA and CDR2 YSLEER. The V gene end was trimmed by 0 bases and the J gene end by 11 bases; junction bases not matched to a gene: 23. In nucleotides, the CDR3 is TGCGCCAGCAGCCAAGATATCCCGACGGGCGGGAGGGCCGAGAGGAACAAGCAGTTCTTC. It yields the protein CASSQDIPTGGRAERNKQFF.

V is TRBV7-2 and J is TRBJ2-1, with D possibly being TRBD2 (6 bases). Trimming shortened V by 3 bases and J by 10 bases, and 19 bases separated the two germline ends. CDR3 length equals 15 residues. CDR1 and CDR2 from the germline V gene are SGHTA and FQGNSA. The CDR3 region is CASSFYGTAPKEQFF. CDR3 DNA: TGTGCCAGCAGCTTTTATGGGACTGCCCCCAAGGAGCAGTTCTTC.

This chain joins TRBV6-5 and TRBJ1-4; 7 nucleotides align to TRBD1. The J segment lost 8 bases and the V segment lost 6 bases, leaving 12 bases of the junction unmatched. CDR1 MNHEY and CDR2 SVGAGI come from the germline V gene. The CDR3 spans 15 residues. CDR3 DNA sequence: TGTGCCAGCAGCAAAAGGGACAGCCCTTGGGAAAAACTGTTTTTT. Translated, it gives CASSKRDSPWEKLFF.

This chain links TRBV2 with TRBJ2-5; TRBD2 matches at 8 bases. Looked up from germline, CDR1 is SNHLY and CDR2 is FYNNEI. CDR3 length: 15 amino acids. V shed 5 bases and J 4 bases; nucleotides not matched to a gene: 9. CDR3 nucleotide sequence: TGTGCCAGCAGTCCCGGCGGGAGGATAGGAGAGACCCAGTACTTC. It is translated as CASSPGGRIGETQYF.

The chain has TRBV6-5 and TRBJ2-3, with 10 bases aligning to TRBD2. V trimming: 10 bases; J trimming: 0 bases; junction bases outside the gene matches: 7. Germline V lookup: CDR1 MNHEY, CDR2 SVGAGI. The CDR3 runs 15 residues. This CDR3 reads CATPTSGVSTDTQYF. CDR3 DNA: TGTGCCACCCCAACTAGCGGGGTTAGCACAGATACGCAGTATTTT.

The count of this clone is one. The chain combines TRBV5-1 with TRBJ2-1, with TRBD1 matching over 10 bases. The junction had 4 bases not matched to a gene; V was cut back by 5 bases and J by 2 bases. Germline loops: CDR1 SGHRS, CDR2 YFSETQ. The CDR3 runs to 15 residues. CDR3 in DNA: TGCGCCAGCAGAGGGGGGACAGGGGCCTACAATGAGCAGTTCTTC. Protein: CASRGGTGAYNEQFF.

In nucleotides, the CDR3 is TGTGCCAGTCGATACGACTCCATCTATGGCTACACCTTC. Protein: CASRYDSIYGYTF. V is TRBV19 and J is TRBJ1-2; D ambiguous. CDR3 length equals 13 residues. Germline-derived CDR1 and CDR2 are LNHDA and SQIVND (reference sequence). V lost 8 bases and J lost 4, with 14 bases in between.

V gene TRBV6-5 combines with J gene TRBJ1-4, with D perhaps TRBD1 (6 bases). Germline CDR1 MNHEY, CDR2 SVGAGI. CDR3 length equals 15 residues. V was cut by 6 bases and J by 6 bases, with 17 bases left in between. For the CDR3, the DNA is TGTGCCAGCAGACTGTCCGGGACATGGGATGAAAAACTGTTTTTT. It specifies CASRLSGTWDEKLFF.

The genes are TRBV6-7 and TRBJ2-7; D remains ambiguous. TRBV6-7 is filed as an ORF, its function uncertain. The CDR3 consists of 12 residues. V was shortened by 5 bases and J by 6 bases, with 11 bases between the two germline ends. Here the CDR3 reads CASSQVFSEQYF. The CDR3, as DNA: TGTGCCAGCAGTCAAGTCTTCAGCGAGCAGTACTTC.

This chain uses TRBV10-3 with TRBJ1-1; TRBD1 aligns across 11 bases. V lost 3 bases and J lost 5; bases outside the gene matches: 5. The germline V gene encodes CDR1 ENHRY and CDR2 SYGVKD. This CDR3 region has 15 residues. The CDR3 protein is CAISEGQGAITEAFF. The CDR3 DNA reads TGTGCCATCAGTGAAGGACAGGGGGCAATAACTGAAGCTTTCTTT.

In its sample, this clone was seen a few times. J is TRBJ2-3 and V is TRBV19; 11 bases are shared with TRBD2. Germline values: CDR1 LNHDA, CDR2 SQIVND (reference sequence). V lost 6 bases to trimming and J lost 2 bases; unmatched junction nucleotides: 4. There are 15 residues in the CDR3. CDR3 sequence reads: CASSWTSGYTDTQYF. In nucleotides, the CDR3 is TGTGCCAGTAGCTGGACTAGCGGGTACACAGATACGCAGTATTTT.

The rearrangement uses TRBV3-1 (or the pseudogene TRBV3-2) and TRBJ1-3, with D hard to call. The CDR3 spans 13 residues. The V gene lost 3 bases and the J gene lost 0 bases, with 3 bases spanning the gap. Germline V CDR1 and CDR2: LGHDT, YNNKEL (reference sequence). The CDR3 DNA follows: TGTGCCAGCAGCCACCACTCTGGAAACACCATATATTTT. Translation: CASSHHSGNTIYF.

This clone was picked up one time. CDR3: CASSTGGNEQFF. CDR3 nucleotides: TGTGCCAGCTCGACAGGGGGCAATGAGCAGTTCTTC. V usage is TRBV18 and J usage is TRBJ2-1; TRBD1 matches 9 bases. This CDR3 comprises 12 residues. Germline V gene data show CDR1 as KGHSH and CDR2 as LQKENI. With 6 bases clipped from V and 6 bases from J, the junction kept 0 bases outside the gene matches.

The V and J genes are TRBV19 and TRBJ1-2; 7 nucleotides line up with TRBD1. Germline values: CDR1 LNHDA, CDR2 SQIVND (reference sequence). The CDR3 has 14 residues. V trimming: 5 bases; J trimming: 5 bases; junction bases outside the gene matches: 8. In DNA, the CDR3 is TGTGCCAGTAGTCCTGGGACAGTGTTTTATGGCTACACCTTC. Translation gives CASSPGTVFYGYTF.

This chain connects TRBV3-1 (or the pseudogene TRBV3-2) to TRBJ2-5; 10 bases are a match to TRBD2. CDR1 is LGHDT and CDR2 is YNNKEL in the germline V gene (reference sequence). The V gene end was trimmed by 5 bases and the J gene end by 5 bases; junction bases not matched to a gene: 8. The length of the CDR3 is 15 residues. CDR3 sequence reads: CASSLAGGGWETQYF. CDR3 coding DNA: TGTGCCAGCAGCTTAGCGGGAGGCGGTTGGGAGACCCAGTACTTC.

V and J are TRBV11-2 and TRBJ2-3; TRBD2 is a possible D gene (6 bases). This CDR3 contains 14 residues. The ends were cut back, 5 bases at V and 3 bases at J, with 12 bases in the middle. Germline CDR1 SGHAT, CDR2 FQNNGV. CDR3 sequence reads: CASSLVAGTDTQYF. The CDR3 nucleotides are TGTGCCAGCAGCCTTGTGGCGGGGACAGATACGCAGTATTTT.

This clone appeared a single time. The chain recombines TRBV3-1 (or the pseudogene TRBV3-2) with TRBJ1-2, with 9 positions matching TRBD1. The CDR3 spans 14 residues. From germline, CDR1 is LGHDT and CDR2 YNNKEL (reference sequence). V was pared by 4 bases and J by 7 bases, with 7 bases of the junction left unmatched. The CDR3 coding sequence is TGTGCCAGCAGCCGACAGGGGGAGGTTCCTGGCTACACCTTC. It yields the protein CASSRQGEVPGYTF.

The chain uses TRBV6-1 and TRBJ2-7; 7 nucleotides agree with TRBD2. V shed 3 bases, J shed 2 bases, and the junction held 4 bases outside the gene matches. CDR3 size: 14 residues. Per the germline V gene, CDR1 is MNHNS and CDR2 is SASEGT. Here the CDR3 DNA reads TGTGCCAGCAGTGAGGGAGGGATTGCCTACGAGCAGTACTTC. Encoded protein: CASSEGGIAYEQYF.

This clone has more than one count but fewer than ten. The V call is TRBV27, the J call TRBJ2-2; D is unclear. Germline V gene data show CDR1 as MNHEY and CDR2 as SMNVEV (reference sequence). The V and J ends lost 1 base and 1 base respectively, with 4 bases between them. CDR3 length: 14 amino acids. CDR3 DNA sequence: TGTGCCAGCAGTTTATGGCAGAACACCGGGGAGCTGTTTTTT. Translated, it gives CASSLWQNTGELFF.

The chain links TRBV7-9 to TRBJ2-3; a possible D gene is TRBD1 (6 bases). The CDR3 contains 15 residues. V lost 4 bases to trimming and J lost 3 bases, with 14 bases between them. Germline-derived CDR1 and CDR2 are SEHNR and FQNEAQ (reference sequence). CDR3 region: CASSSSRGRTDTQYF. CDR3 in DNA: TGTGCCAGCAGCTCCTCCAGGGGTAGGACAGATACGCAGTATTTT. The full variable domain, completed using reference TRBV7-9 and TRBJ2-3, is DTGVSQNPRHKITKRGQNVTFRCDPISEHNRLYWYRQTLGQGPEFLTYFQNEAQLEKSRLLSDRFSAERPKGSFSTLEIQRTEQGDSAMYLCASSSSRGRTDTQYFGPGTRLTVL.

This clone was observed many times. The chain is built from TRBV28 and TRBJ2-5; D is perhaps TRBD1 (6 bases). This CDR3 spans 16 amino acids. Germline loops: CDR1 MDHEN, CDR2 SYDVKM. V was pared by 2 bases and J by 7 bases, with 20 bases between. The CDR3: CASSLLSQGPRGTQYF. DNA for the CDR3: TGTGCCAGCAGTTTACTCTCACAGGGCCCCCGGGGGACCCAGTACTTC.